The subject of this entry is one T cell receptor (beta chain). No antigen is known for it. The record originates from a study of metastatic and nonmetastatic thyroid tumors. Study details: Blood and tumor or nodule tissue repertoires from malignant and benign thyroid patients were compared.

Germline CDR1 and CDR2: SGHAT and FQNNGV. This CDR3 region has 16 residues. The V gene lost 1 base and the J gene lost 7 bases, with 17 bases spanning the gap. Source study methods: A classifier of distant metastasis in papillary thyroid cancer was built from CDR3 differences (across clinicopathological groups). TCRdb re-analyzed the PCR reads through MiXCR. The V and J calls and clone size are TCRdb's, not the authors'. The sample yields tens of thousands of clones, 17% seen once. Thyroid surgery was performed in patients who had received no treatment beforehand. Study-level results: For both blood and tumor, malignant thyroid tumors reportedly showed significantly higher TCR beta diversity than benign nodules did.

This sequence was found in a male donor with papillary thyroid cancer or a benign thyroid nodule (not recorded which). Some clones in this sample may be carry-over from other donors' samples. J is TRBJ2-1 and V is TRBV11-2; D is uncertain. The sequenced sample consisted of blood. The CDR3 spells CASSLGTVIRENEQFF. CDR3 DNA sequence: TGTGCCAGCAGCTTAGGGACGGTTATTCGAGAGAATGAGCAGTTCTTC.